These T cell receptor beta chains were read from a single sample in a study of T cell responses to AZD1222 COVID-19 vaccine. Clones were sequenced by immunoSEQ multiplex PCR, and TCRdb holds only the in-frame ones, with some missing. Counted here are roughly 180,000 clones, 90% occurring once; the ten biggest clones make up roughly 3.1%. This specimen was peripheral blood, taken on day 0 of AZD1222 vaccination. The origin of the receptors is an adult in good health. Each CDR3 is given with its conserved first and last residue. Each record gives: D gene, CDR3 length, J gene, V gene, clone size, CDR3 protein, CDR3 DNA. The D gene is left open where the match is weak. Size tells how often a clone was seen (once, few, many) or the class of an expanded clone, and some rows leave it out.

D gene: TRBD1; CDR3 length: 15; J gene: TRBJ2-7; V gene: TRBV6-5; clone size: .; CDR3 protein: CASSYEGTGPYEQYF; CDR3 DNA: TGTGCCAGCAGTTACGAGGGGACAGGACCTTACGAGCAGTACTTC
D gene: TRBD2; CDR3 length: 16; J gene: TRBJ2-2; V gene: TRBV5-1; clone size: .; CDR3 protein: CASSPIAGGDAGELFF; CDR3 DNA: TGCGCCAGCAGCCCAATAGCGGGGGGCGACGCCGGGGAGCTGTTTTTT
D gene: .; CDR3 length: 13; J gene: TRBJ2-3; V gene: TRBV12-3/TRBV12-4; clone size: .; CDR3 protein: CASRQGGPDTQYF; CDR3 DNA: TGTGCCAGCAGACAGGGGGGGCCAGATACGCAGTATTTT
D gene: .; CDR3 length: 13; J gene: TRBJ2-3; V gene: TRBV30; clone size: once; CDR3 protein: CAWIAGTTDTQYF; CDR3 DNA: TGTGCCTGGATAGCCGGAACCACAGATACGCAGTATTTT
D gene: .; CDR3 length: 14; J gene: TRBJ2-7; V gene: TRBV7-9; clone size: once; CDR3 protein: CASSLAGGKYEQYF; CDR3 DNA: TGTGCCAGCAGCTTAGCGGGGGGAAAATATGAGCAGTACTTC
D gene: .; CDR3 length: 13; J gene: TRBJ1-2; V gene: TRBV6-2/TRBV6-3; clone size: .; CDR3 protein: CASSYHVWYGYTF; CDR3 DNA: TGTGCCAGCAGTTACCATGTATGGTATGGCTACACCTTC
D gene: .; CDR3 length: 15; J gene: TRBJ1-5; V gene: TRBV4-2; clone size: .; CDR3 protein: CASSQEGSSNQPQHF; CDR3 DNA: TGTGCCAGCAGCCAAGAGGGGTCTAGCAATCAGCCCCAGCATTTT
D gene: .; CDR3 length: 12; J gene: TRBJ2-7; V gene: TRBV2; clone size: .; CDR3 protein: CANYGADYEQYF; CDR3 DNA: TGTGCCAACTATGGAGCCGACTACGAGCAGTACTTC
D gene: TRBD2; CDR3 length: 15; J gene: TRBJ2-7; V gene: TRBV3-1/TRBV3-2; clone size: .; CDR3 protein: CASSQIAGGPGEQYF; CDR3 DNA: TGTGCCAGCAGCCAAATAGCGGGGGGGCCGGGTGAGCAGTACTTC
D gene: .; CDR3 length: 14; J gene: TRBJ1-1; V gene: TRBV6-4; clone size: .; CDR3 protein: CASSPERGATEAFF; CDR3 DNA: TGTGCCAGCTCCCCCGAGCGGGGGGCCACTGAAGCTTTCTTT
D gene: .; CDR3 length: 14; J gene: TRBJ1-5; V gene: TRBV9; clone size: .; CDR3 protein: CASSVAASNQPQHF; CDR3 DNA: TGTGCCAGCAGCGTAGCGGCAAGCAATCAGCCCCAGCATTTT
D gene: .; CDR3 length: 13; J gene: TRBJ2-7; V gene: TRBV3-1/TRBV3-2; clone size: few; CDR3 protein: CASSQVGGGEQYF; CDR3 DNA: TGTGCCAGCAGCCAAGTGGGGGGAGGCGAGCAGTACTTC
D gene: .; CDR3 length: 15; J gene: TRBJ1-5; V gene: TRBV7-8; clone size: .; CDR3 protein: CASSLGTTWDQPQHF; CDR3 DNA: TGTGCCAGCAGCTTAGGGACAACTTGGGATCAGCCCCAGCATTTT
D gene: .; CDR3 length: 16; J gene: TRBJ2-3; V gene: TRBV23-1; clone size: .; CDR3 protein: CASRGSESPCTDTQYF; CDR3 DNA: TGCGCCAGCAGGGGGAGTGAGTCCCCCTGCACAGATACGCAGTATTTT
D gene: .; CDR3 length: 16; J gene: TRBJ2-2; V gene: TRBV21-1; clone size: .; CDR3 protein: CASSKALSGGTGELFF; CDR3 DNA: TGTGCCAGCAGCAAAGCGCTTTCCGGGGGGACCGGGGAGCTGTTTTTT
D gene: TRBD1; CDR3 length: 15; J gene: TRBJ1-1; V gene: TRBV10-3; clone size: few; CDR3 protein: CAISEDRGLNTEAFF; CDR3 DNA: TGTGCCATCAGTGAAGACAGGGGGTTGAACACTGAAGCTTTCTTT
D gene: TRBD1; CDR3 length: 14; J gene: TRBJ1-1; V gene: TRBV7-8; clone size: .; CDR3 protein: CASSQGGLGTEAFF; CDR3 DNA: TGTGCCAGCAGCCAAGGGGGCCTGGGCACTGAAGCTTTCTTT
D gene: TRBD1; CDR3 length: 16; J gene: TRBJ1-3; V gene: TRBV10-1; clone size: .; CDR3 protein: CASSERDSFSGNTIYF; CDR3 DNA: TGCGCCAGCAGTGAACGGGACAGCTTCTCTGGAAACACCATATATTTT
D gene: TRBD2; CDR3 length: 16; J gene: TRBJ2-5; V gene: TRBV3-1/TRBV3-2; clone size: .; CDR3 protein: CASSHPSGGTQETQYF; CDR3 DNA: TGTGCCAGCAGCCACCCTAGCGGGGGGACCCAAGAGACCCAGTACTTC
D gene: .; CDR3 length: 13; J gene: TRBJ2-5; V gene: TRBV19; clone size: .; CDR3 protein: CASSGGWRETQYF; CDR3 DNA: TGTGCCAGTAGCGGGGGTTGGAGAGAGACCCAGTACTTC
D gene: .; CDR3 length: 14; J gene: TRBJ1-4; V gene: TRBV7-2; clone size: .; CDR3 protein: CASRLRLTNEKLFF; CDR3 DNA: TGTGCCAGCAGACTAAGGCTGACTAATGAAAAACTGTTTTTT
D gene: .; CDR3 length: 12; J gene: TRBJ2-1; V gene: TRBV18; clone size: .; CDR3 protein: CASRAGRMEQFF; CDR3 DNA: TGTGCCAGTCGGGCAGGGAGGATGGAGCAGTTCTTC
D gene: .; CDR3 length: 15; J gene: TRBJ1-5; V gene: TRBV30; clone size: .; CDR3 protein: CAWAKGSDSNQPQHF; CDR3 DNA: TGTGCCTGGGCGAAGGGGTCGGATAGCAATCAGCCCCAGCATTTT
D gene: TRBD2; CDR3 length: 16; J gene: TRBJ2-3; V gene: TRBV25-1; clone size: .; CDR3 protein: CASSELKRGATDTQYF; CDR3 DNA: TGTGCCAGCAGTGAATTGAAGCGGGGGGCCACAGATACGCAGTATTTT
D gene: TRBD1; CDR3 length: 15; J gene: TRBJ2-7; V gene: TRBV4-3; clone size: .; CDR3 protein: CASSQDSGTGGRLAF; CDR3 DNA: TGCGCCAGCAGCCAAGATTCCGGGACAGGGGGAAGGCTGGCCTTC
D gene: .; CDR3 length: 14; J gene: TRBJ2-7; V gene: TRBV6-5; clone size: .; CDR3 protein: CASSYRKGAYEQYF; CDR3 DNA: TGTGCCAGCAGTTACCGGAAGGGAGCCTACGAGCAGTACTTC
D gene: .; CDR3 length: 10; J gene: TRBJ2-5; V gene: TRBV21-1; clone size: .; CDR3 protein: CASSKDRPYF; CDR3 DNA: TGTGCCAGCAGCAAAGACAGGCCTTACTTC
D gene: TRBD1; CDR3 length: 15; J gene: TRBJ2-7; V gene: TRBV5-8; clone size: .; CDR3 protein: CASSSGTGGSYEQYF; CDR3 DNA: TGTGCCAGCAGCTCCGGGACAGGGGGATCCTACGAGCAGTACTTC
D gene: .; CDR3 length: 15; J gene: TRBJ1-6; V gene: TRBV15; clone size: .; CDR3 protein: CATSRDYRVGSPLHF; CDR3 DNA: TGTGCCACCAGCAGAGATTACAGGGTCGGCTCACCCCTCCACTTT